The 14 T cell receptor beta chains below were found in one sample sequenced in a study of beta chain features in type 1 diabetes. Of the isolated RNA, all was reverse transcribed, and so the sequenced material was expressed TCRB transcripts. Only in-frame clones appear in the TCRdb table, and some are missing; sequencing was by immunoSEQ multiplex PCR. The sample lists tens of thousands of clones, approximately 69% occurring once. Overall study results and limits: Within each of all four CD4+ subsets, Type 1 diabetes patients had TCRB CDR3s that were moderately but significantly shorter.

What these receptors recognize is not known. The sample comprised Tregs from blood. The receptors originated from a man aged 18 to 29 with type 1 diabetes.

The chain employs TRBV29-1 and TRBJ2-7; TRBD2 aligns across 8 bases. V shed 7 bases and J 2 bases; nucleotides not matched to a gene: 4. Germline lookup yields CDR1 SQVTM and CDR2 ANQGSEA. The CDR3 totals 12 residues. CDR3 in amino acids: CSARRGAYEQYF. Here the CDR3 DNA reads TGCAGCGCCAGGCGGGGGGCCTACGAGCAGTACTTC.

This clone has just one count. J is TRBJ1-1 and V is TRBV4-3; 7 bases fit TRBD1. Germline-derived CDR1 and CDR2 are LGHNA and YSLEER. The ends lost 4 bases at V and 0 bases at J; junction bases unmatched: 2. The CDR3 length is 14 residues. CDR3 protein: CASSPRGMNTEAFF. The CDR3 bases are TGCGCCAGCAGCCCCAGGGGGATGAACACTGAAGCTTTCTTT.

The J gene is TRBJ2-7, the V gene TRBV5-1, with a weak D call TRBD1 (6 bases). This CDR3 has 14 residues. The germline gives CDR1 SGHRS, CDR2 YFSETQ. Trimming removed 3 bases at V and 4 bases at J, with 14 bases between. The CDR3 region is CASSSPDRVYEQYF. In DNA, the CDR3 is TGCGCCAGCAGCTCCCCGGACAGAGTATACGAGCAGTACTTC.

V is TRBV21-1 and J is TRBJ2-7; TRBD2 was called by the table and not checked on the DNA. TRBV21-1 counts as a pseudogene. The CDR3 totals 14 residues. The CDR3 is CASSKGLAVCEQYF. As DNA, the CDR3 is TGTGCCAGCAGCAAGGGACTAGCGGTCTGTGAGCAGTACTTC.

This chain joins TRBV18 and TRBJ2-7, with 8 bases aligning to TRBD1. V shed 2 bases, J shed 0 bases, and the junction held 3 bases outside the gene matches. The CDR3 extends over 15 amino acids. CDR1 KGHSH and CDR2 LQKENI come from the germline V gene. The CDR3 protein is CASSPRGQASYEQYF. The CDR3 bases are TGTGCCAGCTCACCAAGGGGACAGGCCTCCTACGAGCAGTACTTC. The variable domain in full, with the rest retrieved from reference TRBV18 and TRBJ2-7, is NAGVMQNPRHLVRRRGQEARLRCSPMKGHSHVYWYRQLPEEGLKFMVYLQKENIIDESGMPKERFSAEFPKEGPSILRIQQVVRGDSAAYFCASSPRGQASYEQYFGPGTRLTVT.

This chain joins TRBV18 and TRBJ2-1; TRBD2 agrees at 9 bases. The ends lost 2 bases at V and 5 bases at J; junction bases unmatched: 10. The CDR3 runs 17 residues. Germline-derived CDR1 and CDR2 are KGHSH and LQKENI. CDR3 amino acids: CASSPILLAGGHNEQFF. The DNA of the CDR3 is TGTGCCAGCTCACCAATTTTATTGGCGGGAGGGCACAATGAGCAGTTCTTC.

The chain couples TRBV9 to TRBJ2-1; TRBD1 matches at 11 bases. Per the germline V gene, CDR1 is SGDLS and CDR2 is YYNGEE. CDR3 size: 14 residues. Losses at the gene ends were 3 bases for V and 9 bases for J; bases not matched to a gene: 5. The CDR3 DNA sequence: TGTGCCAGCAGCGCGAGGACAGGGGGCGGTGAGCAGTTCTTC. Amino acids: CASSARTGGGEQFF.

This chain connects TRBV18 to TRBJ2-1; 7 nucleotides agree with TRBD2. J gave up 6 bases and V 7 bases, and 9 bases lay outside the gene matches. This CDR3 region has 14 residues. The germline V gene encodes CDR1 KGHSH and CDR2 LQKENI. This CDR3 is CASCGGTQCNEQFF. The DNA of the CDR3 is TGTGCCAGCTGCGGGGGAACGCAGTGCAATGAGCAGTTCTTC.

The rearrangement joins TRBV29-1 to TRBJ1-5, with unresolved D. There are 13 residues in the CDR3. Germline assignment: CDR1 SQVTM and CDR2 ANQGSEA. V lost 4 bases, J lost 9 bases, and 16 bases lay in between. The CDR3 region is CSVALGEMGPQHF. The DNA of the CDR3 is TGCAGCGTTGCCCTCGGGGAGATGGGGCCCCAGCATTTT. Combining the CDR3 with reference TRBV29-1 and TRBJ1-5 gives the whole variable domain SAVISQKPSRDICQRGTSLTIQCQVDSQVTMMFWYRQQPGQSLTLIATANQGSEATYESGFVIDKFPISRPNLTFSTLTVSNMSPEDSSIYLCSVALGEMGPQHFGDGTRLSIL.

This sequence joins TRBV5-1 and TRBJ1-1, with TRBD1 identical over 10 bases. V lost 4 bases and J lost 7; bases outside the gene matches: 13. The CDR3 runs 16 residues. The V gene's germline CDR1 is SGHRS and CDR2 YFSETQ. The CDR3 region has the DNA TGCGCCAGCAGCAGACGACAGGGGGCCTTCGGATTTGAAGCTTTCTTT. It is translated as CASSRRQGAFGFEAFF.

This clone appeared once. V usage is TRBV7-2 and J usage is TRBJ2-6; 7 nucleotides align to TRBD1. V shed 5 bases, J shed 2 bases, and the junction held 3 bases outside the gene matches. CDR3 length: 15 residues. Germline-derived CDR1 and CDR2 are SGHTA and FQGNSA. This CDR3 reads CASSRGGAGANVLTF. For the CDR3, the DNA is TGTGCCAGCAGCCGAGGGGGCGCTGGGGCCAACGTCCTGACTTTC.

The chain recombines TRBV5-1 with TRBJ2-1; 8 bases line up with TRBD2. V dropped 0 bases and J dropped 6; count of bases not matched to a gene: 8. CDR1 is SGHRS and CDR2 is YFSETQ in the germline V gene. The CDR3 is 16 residues long. The CDR3 is CASSLDPGGIINEQFF. The CDR3 nucleotides read TGCGCCAGCAGCTTGGATCCGGGAGGGATTATCAATGAGCAGTTCTTC.

The chain recombines TRBV7-2 with TRBJ1-1, with 7 bases fitting TRBD1. The CDR3 covers 17 residues. After removal of 5 bases from V and 0 bases from J, the junction contained 12 bases not matched to a gene. Germline lookup yields CDR1 SGHTA and CDR2 FQGNSA. The chain's CDR3 is CASSHHLTGNLNTEAFF. The CDR3 DNA is TGTGCCAGCAGCCACCATTTGACAGGGAATCTGAACACTGAAGCTTTCTTT.

The chain couples TRBV7-9 to TRBJ1-4; TRBD1 might be the D (5 bases). The CDR3 length is 13 residues. Germline V gene lookup returns CDR1 SEHNR and CDR2 FQNEAQ (reference sequence). Trimming removed 5 bases at V and 7 bases at J, with 11 bases between. The CDR3 protein is CASSLFGGEKLFF. The CDR3 nucleotides read TGTGCCAGCAGCCTTTTCGGGGGTGAAAAACTGTTTTTT.